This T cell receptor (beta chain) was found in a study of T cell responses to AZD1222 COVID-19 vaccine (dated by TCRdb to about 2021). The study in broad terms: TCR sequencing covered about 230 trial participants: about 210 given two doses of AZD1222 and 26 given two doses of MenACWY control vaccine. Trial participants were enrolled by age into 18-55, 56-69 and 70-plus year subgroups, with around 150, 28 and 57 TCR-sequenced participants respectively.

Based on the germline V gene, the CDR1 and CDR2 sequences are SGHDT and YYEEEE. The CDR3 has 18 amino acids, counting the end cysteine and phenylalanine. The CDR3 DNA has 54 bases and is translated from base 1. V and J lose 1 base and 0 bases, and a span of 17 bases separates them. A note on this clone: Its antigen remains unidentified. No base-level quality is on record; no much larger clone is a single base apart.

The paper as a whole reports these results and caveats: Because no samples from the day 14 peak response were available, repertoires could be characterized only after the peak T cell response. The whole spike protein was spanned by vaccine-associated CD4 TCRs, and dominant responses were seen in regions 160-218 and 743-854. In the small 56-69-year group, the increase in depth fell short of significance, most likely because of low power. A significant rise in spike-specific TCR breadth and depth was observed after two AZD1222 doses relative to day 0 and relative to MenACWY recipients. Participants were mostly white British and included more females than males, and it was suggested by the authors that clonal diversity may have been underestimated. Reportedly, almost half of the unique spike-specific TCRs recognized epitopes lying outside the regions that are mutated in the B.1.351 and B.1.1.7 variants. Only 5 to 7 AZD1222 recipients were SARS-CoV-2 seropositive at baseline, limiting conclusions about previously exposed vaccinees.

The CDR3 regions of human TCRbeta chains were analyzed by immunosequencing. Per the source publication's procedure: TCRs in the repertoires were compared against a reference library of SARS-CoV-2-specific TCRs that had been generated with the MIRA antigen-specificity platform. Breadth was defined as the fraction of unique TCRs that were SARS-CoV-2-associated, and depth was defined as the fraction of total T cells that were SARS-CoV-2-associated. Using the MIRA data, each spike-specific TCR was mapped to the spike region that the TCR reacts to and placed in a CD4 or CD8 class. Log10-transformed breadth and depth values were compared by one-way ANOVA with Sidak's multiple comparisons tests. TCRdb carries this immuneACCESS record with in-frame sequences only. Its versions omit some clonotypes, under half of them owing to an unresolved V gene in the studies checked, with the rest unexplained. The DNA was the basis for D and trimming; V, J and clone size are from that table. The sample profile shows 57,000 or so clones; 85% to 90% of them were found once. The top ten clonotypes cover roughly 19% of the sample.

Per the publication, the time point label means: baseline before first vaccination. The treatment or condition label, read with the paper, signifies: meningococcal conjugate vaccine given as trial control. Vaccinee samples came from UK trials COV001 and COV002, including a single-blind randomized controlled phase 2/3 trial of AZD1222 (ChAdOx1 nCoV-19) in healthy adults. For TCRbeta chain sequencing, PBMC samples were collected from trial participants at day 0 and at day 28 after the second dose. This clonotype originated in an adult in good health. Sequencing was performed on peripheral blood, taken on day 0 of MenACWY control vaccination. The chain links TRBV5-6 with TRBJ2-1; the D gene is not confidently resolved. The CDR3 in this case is CASSLQDYLPSSYNEQFF. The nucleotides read TGTGCCAGCAGCTTGCAGGATTACTTGCCGAGCTCCTACAATGAGCAGTTCTTC.